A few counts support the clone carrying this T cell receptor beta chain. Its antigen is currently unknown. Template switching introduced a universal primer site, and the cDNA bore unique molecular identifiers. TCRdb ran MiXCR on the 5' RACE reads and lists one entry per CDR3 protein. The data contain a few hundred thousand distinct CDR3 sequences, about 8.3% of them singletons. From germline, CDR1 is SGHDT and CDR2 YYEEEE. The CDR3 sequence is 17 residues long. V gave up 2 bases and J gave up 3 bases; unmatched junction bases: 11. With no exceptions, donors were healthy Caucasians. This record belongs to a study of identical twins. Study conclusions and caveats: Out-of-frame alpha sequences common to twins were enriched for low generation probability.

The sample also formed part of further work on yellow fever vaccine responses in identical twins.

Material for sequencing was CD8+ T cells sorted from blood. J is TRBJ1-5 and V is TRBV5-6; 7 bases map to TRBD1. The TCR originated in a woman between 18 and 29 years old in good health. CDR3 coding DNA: TGTGCCAGCAGCTTAAACCTTCAGGGGGATTTCAATCAGCCCCAGCATTTT. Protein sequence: CASSLNLQGDFNQPQHF.